Listed below are T cell receptor beta chains from one sample, sequenced in a study of T cell responses to AZD1222 COVID-19 vaccine. Here immunoSEQ multiplex PCR was the method, and the copy in TCRdb shows in-frame clones only, minus some. This repertoire shows 140,000 to 150,000 clones, about 87% found once; its top ten account for about 16%. The starting material was peripheral blood, obtained on day 0 of AZD1222 vaccination. These receptor sequences come from an adult in good health. Each CDR3 is given with its conserved first and last residue. A D gene is named only where the DNA matches it firmly. Size is omitted from some rows. Given values are once, few, many or a class for expanded clones.

J gene	clone size	D gene	V gene	CDR3 DNA	CDR3 protein
TRBJ1-5	.	.	TRBV18	TGTGCCAGCTCACAGGGGGTACACAATCAGCCCCAGCATTTT	CASSQGVHNQPQHF
TRBJ1-1	.	.	TRBV18	TGTGCCAGCTCACCAGGGGGCCAGAACACTGAAGCTTTCTTT	CASSPGGQNTEAFF
TRBJ1-6	.	.	TRBV4-3	TGCGCCAGCAGCCAAGATGAGGGCTTTCCACCCCTCCACTTT	CASSQDEGFPPLHF
TRBJ1-2	.	.	TRBV7-2	TGTGCCAGCAGCCCCCGACGGGACGCTGGCTACACCTTC	CASSPRRDAGYTF
TRBJ2-7	.	.	TRBV7-9	TGTGCCAGCAGCTTTTCCCCGAGCCCGGGACAAGCCTACGAGCAGTACTTC	CASSFSPSPGQAYEQYF
TRBJ2-2	.	TRBD2	TRBV7-6	TGTGCCAGCAGCTTAGTCCGGGGGGGCGGCACCGGGGAGCTGTTTTTT	CASSLVRGGGTGELFF
TRBJ1-4	.	.	TRBV7-6	TGTGCCAGCAGCCTAGCTCTTGGGGCGTCTGAAAAACTGTTTTTT	CASSLALGASEKLFF
TRBJ1-1	.	.	TRBV6-5	TGTGCCAGCCTTACGGGCTCCACTGAAGCTTTCTTT	CASLTGSTEAFF
TRBJ2-7	few	TRBD1	TRBV14	TGTGCCAGCAGCCAAGAAAAGGGGGCGACCGGCTACGAGCAGTACTTC	CASSQEKGATGYEQYF
TRBJ1-1	.	.	TRBV4-1	TGCGCCAGCAGCCTGAAGACAGGTTTGACTGAAGCTTTCTTT	CASSLKTGLTEAFF
TRBJ1-2	.	.	TRBV11-2	TGTGCCAGCAGCTTAGCGGGCAGGGAGGGCCGTGGCTACACCTTC	CASSLAGREGRGYTF
TRBJ2-7	.	.	TRBV11-3	TGTGCCAGCAGCTTGGGCCCGGGACACGAAAACTACGAGCAGTACTTC	CASSLGPGHENYEQYF
TRBJ2-3	.	TRBD2	TRBV6-6	TGTGCCGGGCGGGGGGCTTCCACAGATACGCAGTATTTT	CAGRGASTDTQYF
TRBJ2-5	.	.	TRBV9	TGTGCCAGCAGCTCCCAGGGGATTATCCAAGAGACCCAGTACTTC	CASSSQGIIQETQYF
TRBJ2-5	.	TRBD1	TRBV7-2	TGTGCCAGCAGCCCATTGGGACAGCTACAAGAGACCCAGTACTTC	CASSPLGQLQETQYF
TRBJ1-2	.	.	TRBV6-4	TGTGCCAGCAGTGAGTCGGCAGGGAATGGCTACACCTTC	CASSESAGNGYTF
TRBJ1-2	.	TRBD1	TRBV5-1	TGCGCCAGCAGCTTGGGATGGACAGGGGTGGATGGCTACACCTTC	CASSLGWTGVDGYTF
TRBJ2-5	once	.	TRBV24-1	TGTGCCACCAGTGATCTAAGAGAGACCCAGTACTTC	CATSDLRETQYF
TRBJ2-7	.	.	TRBV4-3	TGCGCCAGCAGCCAAGTTGGGGGCTCCTACGCCTACGAGCAGTACTTC	CASSQVGGSYAYEQYF
TRBJ2-5	.	TRBD2	TRBV29-1	TGCAGCGCCATAGGGACTAGCGGACCTCAGACCCAGTACTTC	CSAIGTSGPQTQYF
TRBJ1-2	.	TRBD1	TRBV11-2	TGTGCCAGCAGCTCGGAAGGGGACAGGTACACCTTC	CASSSEGDRYTF
TRBJ2-7	.	.	TRBV6-6	TGTGCCAGCAGTTACAACAGAGACTACGAGCAGTACTTC	CASSYNRDYEQYF
TRBJ2-3	.	.	TRBV28	TGTGCCAGCATCCGGCCAGGGGGGATGGATACGCAGTATTTT	CASIRPGGMDTQYF
TRBJ2-7	once	TRBD1	TRBV5-4	TGTGCCAGCAGCTTGGGACAGGGGACAGACGAGCAGTACTTC	CASSLGQGTDEQYF
TRBJ2-1	few	TRBD2	TRBV5-1	TGCGCCAGCAGCCGACTAGCTTCCTACAATGAGCAGTTCTTC	CASSRLASYNEQFF
TRBJ1-2	.	.	TRBV30	TGTGCCTGGAGTGGGGGTAACGACTATGGCTACACCTTC	CAWSGGNDYGYTF
TRBJ2-1	.	.	TRBV18	TGTGCCAGCTCACCCCCTTTCGGCTCCTACAATGAGCAGTTCTTC	CASSPPFGSYNEQFF
TRBJ1-3	.	.	TRBV5-8	TGTGCCAGCAGCTTGAGCAGGACCTCTGGAAACACCATATATTTT	CASSLSRTSGNTIYF
TRBJ2-1	few	.	TRBV28	TGTGCCAGCAGTTTACTTGAGCCGGGTGAGCAGTTCTTC	CASSLLEPGEQFF
TRBJ2-1	.	TRBD2	TRBV7-8	TGTGCCAGCAGCCCCCGGGGGATAGCGGGGGTCTACAATGAGCAGTTCTTC	CASSPRGIAGVYNEQFF
TRBJ2-7	.	.	TRBV13	TGTGCCAGCAGCTTAGGCCCTTCTGCGTACGAGCAGTACTTC	CASSLGPSAYEQYF
TRBJ1-1	.	TRBD1	TRBV7-8	TGTGCCAGCAGCTTAGGGGCAGGGGGCAAGGGCACTGAAGCTTTCTTT	CASSLGAGGKGTEAFF
TRBJ1-1	once	.	TRBV7-9	TGTGCCAGCAGCGAGAGTAGGGGTGAAGCTTTCTTT	CASSESRGEAFF
TRBJ1-6	.	.	TRBV21-1	TGTGCCAGCAGCAAAAAAGGACTTGGGGGGGTGGCCTCACCCCTCCACTTT	CASSKKGLGGVASPLHF
TRBJ1-1	.	TRBD1	TRBV19	TGTGCCAGTAGTTCAGCCCGACAGGGAGGGAACACTGAAGCTTTCTTT	CASSSARQGGNTEAFF
TRBJ2-7	.	.	TRBV12-3/TRBV12-4	TGTGCCAGCAGTTTAGGGGTCCTTTACGAGCAGTACTTC	CASSLGVLYEQYF
TRBJ2-7	once	.	TRBV7-9	TGTGCCAGCAGCTTCGGTGTAGGCAACGAGCAGTACTTC	CASSFGVGNEQYF
TRBJ2-1	few	TRBD2	TRBV11-2	TGTGCCAGCAGTGGTAGACTAGCGGGGGGGCGGTCCTACAATGAGCAGTTCTTC	CASSGRLAGGRSYNEQFF
TRBJ2-7	.	TRBD1	TRBV4-3	TGCGCCAGCAGCCAAGATCAAGGACAGGGGGCCTACGAGCAGTACTTC	CASSQDQGQGAYEQYF
TRBJ2-1	.	.	TRBV19	TGTGCCAGTAAACAACGTGGGGGCCGCAATGAGCAGTTCTTC	CASKQRGGRNEQFF
TRBJ2-1	.	.	TRBV4-3	TGCGCCAGCAGTCTAACCCTTACAGGGTACAATGAGCAGTTCTTC	CASSLTLTGYNEQFF
TRBJ2-7	.	TRBD1	TRBV27	TGTGCCAGCAGGTTGGGACAGGGGCAGGGAGAGCAGTACTTC	CASRLGQGQGEQYF
TRBJ1-1	.	TRBD1	TRBV19	TGTGCCAGTAGTGGGGACAGGGGGGCTGGTTTCTTT	CASSGDRGAGFF
TRBJ2-7	.	.	TRBV21-1	TGTGCCAGCAGCAAGAGCGGGGGGGCCTGGGAGCAGTACTTC	CASSKSGGAWEQYF
TRBJ2-2	.	.	TRBV3-1/TRBV3-2	TGTGCCAGCAGCCGCAACACCGGGGAGCTGTTTTTT	CASSRNTGELFF
TRBJ1-1	.	.	TRBV30	TGTGCCTGGAGTGAGGGCAGTTTAAAAGCTTTCTTT	CAWSEGSLKAFF
TRBJ1-5	.	TRBD1	TRBV6-2/TRBV6-3	TGTGCCAGCAGTTACGGCCGGACAGGGGGAGGAAACAATCAGCCCCAGCATTTT	CASSYGRTGGGNNQPQHF
TRBJ1-3	.	TRBD1	TRBV9	TGTGCCAGCAGCGTAGAAACCGGGACAGGGGGCGGTTTGACTGGAAACACCATATATTTT	CASSVETGTGGGLTGNTIYF